This T cell receptor (beta chain) was documented in a study of T cells of healthy individuals. This clonotype was seen ten or more times. In TCRdb, the 5' RACE reads were re-called with MiXCR into one record per CDR3 protein. The sample shows around 90,000 distinct CDR3 sequences, around 5.1% of them seen only once. Per germline, CDR1 DFQATT and CDR2 SNEGSKA (reference sequence). This CDR3 has 15 residues. V was clipped by 6 bases and J by 0 bases, with 15 bases between them. V and J are TRBV20-1 and TRBJ1-5; no definite D call. The receptor was derived from a female donor in good health. The CDR3 bases are TGCAGTGCGGGGAATCGGGGATATAGCAATCAGCCCCAGCATTTT. Amino acids: CSAGNRGYSNQPQHF.